This T cell receptor beta chain was obtained from a study of shared clonotypes between healthy human individuals. As regards this clone: The antigen is not known.

Template amounts of 300 to 350 ng DNA, roughly 28,000 T cell genomes, were employed in unsorted PBMC replicate PCRs. The method was immunoSEQ multiplex PCR; TCRdb's version includes in-frame clones alone and lacks a portion of them. In the table there are some 510,000 clones, 79% of which are singletons. Participating donors were healthy, HIV-negative adults free of recent acute infections or vaccinations. About 100 million PBMCs supplied genomic DNA for unsorted samples. The CDR3 is 15 residues long. Trimming cost V 3 bases and J 4 bases, with 13 bases left between them. Germline-derived CDR1 and CDR2 are LNHDA and SQIVND (reference sequence). Points from the study as a whole: Clonotype sharing among donors was thought likely to change with sequencing depth.

The receptor was isolated from a woman in her forties in good health. Some clones in this sample may be carry-over from other donors' samples. Specimen: PBMCs. The chain recombines TRBV19 with TRBJ2-1; D may be TRBD2 (7 bases). The CDR3 reads CASSMRGQPYNEQFF. The CDR3 nucleotides read TGTGCCAGTAGTATGCGGGGGCAACCTTACAATGAGCAGTTCTTC.